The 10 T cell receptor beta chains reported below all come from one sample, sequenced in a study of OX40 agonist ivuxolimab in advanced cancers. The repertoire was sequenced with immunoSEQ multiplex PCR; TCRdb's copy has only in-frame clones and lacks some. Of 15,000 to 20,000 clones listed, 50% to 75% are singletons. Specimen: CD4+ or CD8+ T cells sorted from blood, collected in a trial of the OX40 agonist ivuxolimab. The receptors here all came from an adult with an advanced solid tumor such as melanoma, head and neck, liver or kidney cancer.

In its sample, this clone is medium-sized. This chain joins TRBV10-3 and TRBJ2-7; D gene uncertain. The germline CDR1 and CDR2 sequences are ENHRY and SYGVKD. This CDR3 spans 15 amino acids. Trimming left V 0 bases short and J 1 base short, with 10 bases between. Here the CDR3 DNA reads TGTGCCATCAGTGAGTCGAGTCTGGGATCCTACGAGCAGTACTTC. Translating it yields CAISESSLGSYEQYF.

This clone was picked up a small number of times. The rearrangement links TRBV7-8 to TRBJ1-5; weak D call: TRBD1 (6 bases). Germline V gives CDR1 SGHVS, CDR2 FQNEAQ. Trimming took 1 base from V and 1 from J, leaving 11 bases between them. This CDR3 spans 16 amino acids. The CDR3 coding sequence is TGTGCCAGCAGCTTAGTTGAAAGGGGGAGCAATCAGCCCCAGCATTTT. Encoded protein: CASSLVERGSNQPQHF. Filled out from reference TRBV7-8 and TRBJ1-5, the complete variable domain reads GAGVSQSPRYKVAKRGQDVALRCDPISGHVSLFWYQQALGQGPEFLTYFQNEAQLDKSGLPSDRFFAERPEGSVSTLKIQRTQQEDSAVYLCASSLVERGSNQPQHFGDGTRLSIL.

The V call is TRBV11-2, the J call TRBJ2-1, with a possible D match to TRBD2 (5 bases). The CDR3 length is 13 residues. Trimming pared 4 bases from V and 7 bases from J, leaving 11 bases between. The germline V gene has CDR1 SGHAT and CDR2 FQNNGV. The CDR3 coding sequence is TGTGCCAGCAGCTACTCGGACTTAAATGAGCAGTTCTTC. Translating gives CASSYSDLNEQFF.

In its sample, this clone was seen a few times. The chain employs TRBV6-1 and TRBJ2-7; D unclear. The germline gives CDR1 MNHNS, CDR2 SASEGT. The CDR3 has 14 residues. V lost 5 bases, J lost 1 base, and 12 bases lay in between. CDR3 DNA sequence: TGTGCCAGCAGTCATACCACGCTTTCCTACGAGCAGTACTTC. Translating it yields CASSHTTLSYEQYF.

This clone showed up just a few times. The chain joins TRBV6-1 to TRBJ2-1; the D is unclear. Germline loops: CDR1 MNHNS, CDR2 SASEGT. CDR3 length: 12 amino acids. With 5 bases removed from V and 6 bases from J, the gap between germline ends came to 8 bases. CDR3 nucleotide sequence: TGTGCCAGCAGTTCCCCGGGCAATGAGCAGTTCTTC. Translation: CASSSPGNEQFF.

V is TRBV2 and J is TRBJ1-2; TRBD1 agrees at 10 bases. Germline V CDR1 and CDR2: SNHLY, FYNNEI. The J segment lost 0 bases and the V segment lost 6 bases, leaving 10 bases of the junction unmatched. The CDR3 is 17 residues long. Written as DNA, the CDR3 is TGTGCCAGCAGCCCAAGACAGGGGGCCGGGGCTAACTATGGCTACACCTTC. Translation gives CASSPRQGAGANYGYTF.

CDR3 bases: TGTGCCAGCAGCGGAAATTGGGATACGCAGTATTTT. It specifies CASSGNWDTQYF. This sequence joins TRBV9 and TRBJ2-3; the D is unclear. V lost 3 bases to trimming and J lost 6 bases, with 8 bases between them. Germline lookup yields CDR1 SGDLS and CDR2 YYNGEE. The CDR3 is 12 residues long.

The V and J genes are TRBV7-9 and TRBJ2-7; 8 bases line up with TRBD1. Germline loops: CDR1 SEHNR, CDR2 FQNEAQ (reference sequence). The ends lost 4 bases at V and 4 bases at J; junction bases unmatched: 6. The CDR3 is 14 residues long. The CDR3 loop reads CASSYLGQAYEQYF. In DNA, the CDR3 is TGTGCCAGCAGCTACCTGGGACAGGCTTACGAGCAGTACTTC.

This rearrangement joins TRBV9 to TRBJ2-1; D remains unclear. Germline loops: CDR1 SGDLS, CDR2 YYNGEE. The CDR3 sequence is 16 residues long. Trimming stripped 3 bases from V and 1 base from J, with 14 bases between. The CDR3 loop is CASSASSKLSYNEQFF. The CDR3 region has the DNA TGTGCCAGCAGCGCGAGCTCGAAACTTTCCTACAATGAGCAGTTCTTC.

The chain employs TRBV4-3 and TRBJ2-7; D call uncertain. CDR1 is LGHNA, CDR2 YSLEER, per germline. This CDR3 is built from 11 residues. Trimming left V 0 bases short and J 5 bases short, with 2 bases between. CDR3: CASSQDHEQYF. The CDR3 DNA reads TGCGCCAGCAGCCAAGACCACGAGCAGTACTTC.